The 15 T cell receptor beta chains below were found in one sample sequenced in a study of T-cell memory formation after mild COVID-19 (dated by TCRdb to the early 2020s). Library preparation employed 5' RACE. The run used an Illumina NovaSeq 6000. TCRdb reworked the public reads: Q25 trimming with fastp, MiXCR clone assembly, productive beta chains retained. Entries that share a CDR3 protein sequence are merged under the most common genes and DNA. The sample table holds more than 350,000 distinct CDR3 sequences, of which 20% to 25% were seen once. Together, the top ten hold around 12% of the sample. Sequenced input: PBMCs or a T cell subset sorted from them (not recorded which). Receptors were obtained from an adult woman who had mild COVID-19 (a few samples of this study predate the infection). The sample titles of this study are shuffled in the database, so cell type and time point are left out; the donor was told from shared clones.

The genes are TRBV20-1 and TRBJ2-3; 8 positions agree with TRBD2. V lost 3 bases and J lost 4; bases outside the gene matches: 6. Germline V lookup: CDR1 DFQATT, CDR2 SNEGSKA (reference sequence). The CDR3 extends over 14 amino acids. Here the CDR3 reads CSASPGGPADTQYF. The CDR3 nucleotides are TGCAGTGCTAGTCCGGGGGGGCCCGCAGATACGCAGTATTTT.

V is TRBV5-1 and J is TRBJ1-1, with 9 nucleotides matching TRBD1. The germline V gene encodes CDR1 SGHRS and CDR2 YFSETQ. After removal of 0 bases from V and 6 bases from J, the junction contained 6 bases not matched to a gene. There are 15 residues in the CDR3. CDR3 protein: CASSLDRGPGSEAFF. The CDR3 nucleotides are TGCGCCAGCAGCTTGGACAGGGGGCCGGGGTCTGAAGCTTTCTTT.

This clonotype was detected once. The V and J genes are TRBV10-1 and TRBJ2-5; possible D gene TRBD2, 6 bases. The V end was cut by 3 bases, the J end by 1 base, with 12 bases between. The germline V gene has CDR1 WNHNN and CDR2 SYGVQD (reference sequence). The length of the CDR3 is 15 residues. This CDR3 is CASSERLAVQETQYF. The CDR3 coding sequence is TGCGCCAGCAGTGAAAGATTAGCGGTCCAAGAGACCCAGTACTTC.

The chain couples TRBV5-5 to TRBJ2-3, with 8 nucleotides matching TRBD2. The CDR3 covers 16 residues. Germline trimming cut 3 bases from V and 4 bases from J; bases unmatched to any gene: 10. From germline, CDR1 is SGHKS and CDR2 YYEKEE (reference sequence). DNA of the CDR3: TGTGCCAGCAGCTCCCAGCCGGGGGGGGTTGCAGATACGCAGTATTTT. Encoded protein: CASSSQPGGVADTQYF. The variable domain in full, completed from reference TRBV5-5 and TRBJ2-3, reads DAGVTQSPTHLIKTRGQQVTLRCSPISGHKSVSWYQQVLGQGPQFIFQYYEKEERGRGNFPDRFSARQFPNYSSELNVNALLLGDSALYLCASSSQPGGVADTQYFGPGTRLTVL.

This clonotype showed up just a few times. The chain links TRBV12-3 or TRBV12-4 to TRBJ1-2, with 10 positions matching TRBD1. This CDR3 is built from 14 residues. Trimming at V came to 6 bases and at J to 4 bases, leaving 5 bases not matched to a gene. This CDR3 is CASSETGGAYGYTF. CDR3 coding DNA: TGTGCCAGCAGCGAGACAGGGGGCGCCTATGGCTACACCTTC.

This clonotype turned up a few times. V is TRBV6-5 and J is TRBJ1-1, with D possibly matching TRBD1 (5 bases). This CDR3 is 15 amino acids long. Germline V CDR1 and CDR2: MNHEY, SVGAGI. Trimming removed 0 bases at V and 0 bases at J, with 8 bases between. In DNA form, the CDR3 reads TGTGCCAGCAGTTACTCGGGGGATATGAACACTGAAGCTTTCTTT. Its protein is CASSYSGDMNTEAFF.

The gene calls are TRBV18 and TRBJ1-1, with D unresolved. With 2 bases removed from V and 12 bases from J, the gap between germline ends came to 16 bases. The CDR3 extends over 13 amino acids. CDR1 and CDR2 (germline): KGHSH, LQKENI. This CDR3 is CASSPKVTAETFF. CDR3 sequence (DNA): TGTGCCAGCTCACCAAAAGTTACCGCCGAAACTTTCTTT.

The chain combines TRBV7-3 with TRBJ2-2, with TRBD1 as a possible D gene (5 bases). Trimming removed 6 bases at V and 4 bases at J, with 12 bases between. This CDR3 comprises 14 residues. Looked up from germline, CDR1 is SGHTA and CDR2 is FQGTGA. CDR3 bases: TGTGCCAGCAGAGTTGGAAGGGGCACCGGGGAGCTGTTTTTT. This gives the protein CASRVGRGTGELFF. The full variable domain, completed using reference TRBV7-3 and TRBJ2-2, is GAGVSQTPSNKVTEKGKYVELRCDPISGHTALYWYRQSLGQGPEFLIYFQGTGAADDSGLPNDRFFAVRPEGSVSTLKIQRTERGDSAVYLCASRVGRGTGELFFGEGSRLTVL.

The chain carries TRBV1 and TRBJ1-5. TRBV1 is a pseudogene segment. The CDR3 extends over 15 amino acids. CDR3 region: CTSSPQRGSMQPQHF. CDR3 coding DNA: TGCACCAGCAGCCCGCAGCGAGGTTCAATGCAGCCCCAGCATTTT.

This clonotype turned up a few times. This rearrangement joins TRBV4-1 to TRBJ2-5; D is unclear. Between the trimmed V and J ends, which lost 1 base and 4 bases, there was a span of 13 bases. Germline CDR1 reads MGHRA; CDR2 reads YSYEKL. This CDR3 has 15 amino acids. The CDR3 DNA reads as TGCGCCAGCAGCCAAGGTCGAGGAACGGGAGAGACCCAGTACTTC. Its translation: CASSQGRGTGETQYF.

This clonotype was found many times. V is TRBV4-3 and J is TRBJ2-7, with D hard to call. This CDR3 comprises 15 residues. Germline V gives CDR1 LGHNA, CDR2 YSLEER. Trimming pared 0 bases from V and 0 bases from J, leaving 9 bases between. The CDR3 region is CASSQDLGYSYEQYF. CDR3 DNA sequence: TGCGCCAGCAGCCAAGATCTTGGGTACTCCTACGAGCAGTACTTC.

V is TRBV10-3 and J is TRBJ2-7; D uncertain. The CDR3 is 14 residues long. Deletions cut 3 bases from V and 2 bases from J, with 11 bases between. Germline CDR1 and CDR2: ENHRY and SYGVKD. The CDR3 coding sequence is TGTGCCATCAGTGACCAGCTGATGACCTACGAGCAGTACTTC. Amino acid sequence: CAISDQLMTYEQYF.

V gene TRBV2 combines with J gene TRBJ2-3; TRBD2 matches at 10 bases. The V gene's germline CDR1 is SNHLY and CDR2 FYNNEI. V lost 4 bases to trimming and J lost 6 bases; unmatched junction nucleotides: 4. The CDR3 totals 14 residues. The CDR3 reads CASSVGLAVDTQYF. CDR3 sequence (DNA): TGTGCCAGCAGTGTTGGACTAGCGGTGGATACGCAGTATTTT. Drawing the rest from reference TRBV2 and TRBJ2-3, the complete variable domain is EPEVTQTPSHQVTQMGQEVILRCVPISNHLYFYWYRQILGQKVEFLVSFYNNEISEKSEIFDDQFSVERPDGSNFTLKIRSTKLEDSAMYFCASSVGLAVDTQYFGPGTRLTVL.

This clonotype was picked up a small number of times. This chain's CDR3 is CASSSTGLETQYF. The CDR3 DNA is TGCGCCAGCAGCTCGACAGGTCTTGAGACCCAGTACTTC. The chain recombines TRBV5-1 with TRBJ2-5; possibly TRBD1 for D (6 bases). The germline V gene encodes CDR1 SGHRS and CDR2 YFSETQ. The CDR3 sequence is 13 residues long. The V end lost 3 bases, the J end lost 5 bases, and 11 bases lay between the germline ends.

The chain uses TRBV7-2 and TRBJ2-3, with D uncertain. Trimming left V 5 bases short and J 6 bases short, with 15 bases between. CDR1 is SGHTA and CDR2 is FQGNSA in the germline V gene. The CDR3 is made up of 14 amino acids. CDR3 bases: TGTGCCAGCAGCCCCCTTGGCCGGCAGGATACGCAGTATTTT. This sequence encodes CASSPLGRQDTQYF.